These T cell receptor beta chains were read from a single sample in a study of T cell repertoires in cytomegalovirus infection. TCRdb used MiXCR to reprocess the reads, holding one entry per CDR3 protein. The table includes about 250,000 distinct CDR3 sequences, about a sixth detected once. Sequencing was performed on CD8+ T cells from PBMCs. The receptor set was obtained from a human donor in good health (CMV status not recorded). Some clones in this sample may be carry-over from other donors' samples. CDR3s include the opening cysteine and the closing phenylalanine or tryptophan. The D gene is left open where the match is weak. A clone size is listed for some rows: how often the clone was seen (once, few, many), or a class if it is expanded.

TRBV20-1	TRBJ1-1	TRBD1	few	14	CSADGTDLNTEAFF	TGCAGTGCCGATGGGACAGACCTAAACACTGAAGCTTTCTTT
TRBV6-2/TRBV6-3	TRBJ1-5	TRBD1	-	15	CASSRKTGWNQPQHF	TGTGCCAGCAGTAGAAAGACAGGGTGGAATCAGCCCCAGCATTTT
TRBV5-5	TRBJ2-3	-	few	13	CASTPARIDTQYF	TGTGCCAGCACCCCGGCCCGGATAGATACGCAGTATTTT
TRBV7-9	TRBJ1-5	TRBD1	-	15	CASSSSTGVNQPQHF	TGTGCCAGCAGTTCCTCTACAGGGGTTAATCAGCCCCAGCATTTT
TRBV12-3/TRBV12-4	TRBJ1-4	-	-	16	CASSNRPPPTNEKLFF	TGTGCCAGCAGTAACCGACCGCCACCAACTAATGAAAAACTGTTTTTT
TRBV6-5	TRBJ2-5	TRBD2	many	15	CASSYAGLGVETQYF	TGTGCCAGCAGTTACGCGGGACTAGGGGTGGAGACCCAGTACTTC
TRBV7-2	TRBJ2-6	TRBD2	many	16	CASSDPGGAGANVLTF	TGTGCCAGCAGCGACCCTGGGGGGGCTGGGGCCAACGTCCTGACTTTC
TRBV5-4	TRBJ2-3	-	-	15	CASSSQEGGTDTQYF	TGTGCCAGCAGCTCACAGGAGGGGGGCACAGATACGCAGTATTTT
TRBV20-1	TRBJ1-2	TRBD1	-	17	CSAIVRDREITNYGYTF	TGCAGTGCTATTGTGAGGGACAGGGAGATTACTAACTATGGCTACACCTTC
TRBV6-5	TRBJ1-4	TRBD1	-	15	CASSPHTGDYEKQFF	TGTGCCAGCAGTCCCCATACAGGGGATTATGAAAAACAGTTTTTT
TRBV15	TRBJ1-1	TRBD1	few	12	CATSRSDRGAFF	TGTGCCACCAGCAGATCTGACAGGGGGGCTTTCTTT
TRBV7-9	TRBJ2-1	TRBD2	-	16	CASRGSGGIRYNEQFF	TGTGCCAGCAGGGGGAGCGGGGGAATTCGATACAATGAGCAGTTCTTC
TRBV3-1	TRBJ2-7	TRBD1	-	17	CASSQDQVTGGGDEQYF	TGTGCCAGCAGCCAAGATCAGGTGACAGGGGGTGGAGACGAGCAGTACTTC
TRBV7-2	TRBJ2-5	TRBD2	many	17	CASSLGEGPVYQETQYF	TGTGCCAGCAGCTTGGGGGAGGGGCCCGTCTACCAAGAGACCCAGTACTTC
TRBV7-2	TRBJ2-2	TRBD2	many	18	CASSSSNFLAGNTGELFF	TGTGCCAGCAGCTCCAGTAATTTCCTAGCGGGGAACACCGGGGAGCTGTTTTTT
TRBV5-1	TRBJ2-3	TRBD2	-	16	CASSLEVAGIPDTQYF	TGCGCCAGCAGCTTGGAGGTAGCGGGGATACCAGATACGCAGTATTTT
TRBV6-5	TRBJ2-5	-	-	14	CASSYSAGLETQYF	TGTGCCAGCAGTTACTCGGCAGGTTTGGAGACCCAGTACTTC
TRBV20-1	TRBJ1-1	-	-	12	CSVMAGFTEAFF	TGCAGTGTTATGGCGGGCTTCACTGAAGCTTTCTTT
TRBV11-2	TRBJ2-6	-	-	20	CASSLVYFQGALAEVNVLTF	TGTGCCAGCAGCTTAGTTTATTTTCAGGGTGCGCTAGCTGAGGTCAACGTCCTGACTTTC
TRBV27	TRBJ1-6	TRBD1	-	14	CASSWGQNNSPLHF	TGTGCCAGCAGCTGGGGACAGAATAATTCACCCCTCCACTTT
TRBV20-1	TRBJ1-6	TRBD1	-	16	CSARDPTGELFSPLHF	TGCAGTGCTAGAGATCCAACAGGGGAGCTATTTTCACCCCTCCACTTT
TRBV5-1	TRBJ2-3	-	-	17	CASKGTGGATETDTQYF	TGCGCCAGCAAAGGGACGGGGGGCGCTACCGAGACAGATACGCAGTATTTT
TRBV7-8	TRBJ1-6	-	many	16	CASSGHEQGVFSPLHF	TGTGCCAGCAGCGGACACGAACAGGGTGTGTTCTCACCCCTCCACTTT
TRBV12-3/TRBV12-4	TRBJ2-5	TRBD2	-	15	CATRRAGDSQETQYF	TGTGCCACCCGCCGAGCGGGGGATTCTCAAGAGACCCAGTACTTC
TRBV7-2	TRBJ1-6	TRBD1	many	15	CASSPSGTDNSPLHF	TGTGCCAGCAGCCCGTCCGGGACAGATAATTCACCCCTCCACTTT
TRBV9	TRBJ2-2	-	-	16	CASSVHRTANTGELFF	TGTGCCAGCAGCGTACATCGGACAGCGAACACCGGGGAGCTGTTTTTT
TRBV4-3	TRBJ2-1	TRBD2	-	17	CASSQDYGTSGDNEQFF	TGCGCCAGCAGCCAAGACTACGGGACTAGCGGGGACAATGAGCAGTTCTTC
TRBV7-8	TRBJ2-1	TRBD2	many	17	CASSHRRLLAGDPWQFF	TGTGCCAGCAGCCACCGTAGGCTACTGGCGGGGGACCCTTGGCAGTTCTTC
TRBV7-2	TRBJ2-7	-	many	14	CASSESGLSKEQYF	TGTGCCAGCAGCGAATCGGGACTTTCCAAGGAGCAGTACTTC
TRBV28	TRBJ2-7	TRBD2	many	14	CASSRSGVPYEQYF	TGTGCCAGCAGTCGTAGCGGGGTTCCCTACGAGCAGTACTTC
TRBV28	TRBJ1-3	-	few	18	CASSLWLREGPSGNTIYF	TGTGCCAGCAGTTTATGGTTAAGGGAGGGACCCTCTGGAAACACCATATATTTT
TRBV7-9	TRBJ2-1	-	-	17	CASSSRSRSDSTNEQFF	TGTGCCAGCAGCTCACGATCGAGATCGGACAGTACCAATGAGCAGTTCTTC
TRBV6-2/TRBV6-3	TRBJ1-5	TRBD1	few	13	CASSTGDLQPQHF	TGTGCCAGCAGTACAGGGGATTTGCAGCCCCAGCATTTT
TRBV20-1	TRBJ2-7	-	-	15	CSARVPGGPTYEQYF	TGCAGTGCTAGAGTACCCGGGGGGCCAACCTACGAGCAGTACTTC
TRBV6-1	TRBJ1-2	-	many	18	CASSVQVGGAGGGYGYTF	TGTGCCAGCAGTGTCCAAGTCGGAGGAGCAGGAGGGGGCTATGGCTACACCTTC
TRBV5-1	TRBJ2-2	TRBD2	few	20	CASSLFPGLGMADNTGELFF	TGCGCCAGCAGCTTATTCCCGGGACTAGGGATGGCGGATAACACCGGGGAGCTGTTTTTT
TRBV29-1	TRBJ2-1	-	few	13	CSVEAAVYNEQFF	TGCAGCGTTGAAGCCGCGGTCTACAATGAGCAGTTCTTC
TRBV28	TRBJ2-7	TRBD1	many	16	CASSLRSGTGGYEQYF	TGTGCCAGCAGTTTACGTTCCGGGACAGGGGGCTACGAGCAGTACTTC
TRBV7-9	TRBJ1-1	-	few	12	CASSLLGLEAFF	TGTGCCAGCAGCTTACTGGGTCTTGAAGCTTTCTTT
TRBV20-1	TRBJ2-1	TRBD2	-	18	CSARDRWSSGRNYNEQFF	TGCAGTGCTAGAGATCGGTGGTCTAGCGGGAGGAACTACAATGAGCAGTTCTTC
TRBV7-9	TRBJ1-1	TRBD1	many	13	CACLGQGVTEAFF	TGTGCCTGCTTAGGACAGGGCGTAACTGAAGCTTTCTTT
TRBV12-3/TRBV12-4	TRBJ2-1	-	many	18	CASSWSQYRRSSYNEQFF	TGTGCCAGCAGTTGGAGCCAGTACAGGAGGAGCTCCTACAATGAGCAGTTCTTC
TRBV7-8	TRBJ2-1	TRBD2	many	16	CASSLVGGGGLYEQFF	TGTGCCAGCAGCTTAGTGGGTGGCGGGGGGTTGTATGAGCAGTTCTTC
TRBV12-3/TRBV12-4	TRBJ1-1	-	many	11	CASVSRFEAFF	TGTGCCAGCGTGTCCCGCTTTGAAGCTTTCTTT
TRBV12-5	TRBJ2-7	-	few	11	CASGAYREQYF	TGTGCTAGTGGTGCCTACAGGGAGCAGTACTTC
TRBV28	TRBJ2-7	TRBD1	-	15	CASSLVGTEAYEQYF	TGTGCCAGCAGTTTAGTGGGGACAGAGGCCTACGAGCAGTACTTC
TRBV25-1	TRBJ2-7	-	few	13	CASSEGVSYEQYF	TGTGCCAGCAGTGAAGGGGTTTCTTACGAGCAGTACTTC
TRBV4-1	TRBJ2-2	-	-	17	CASSQDADIIYTGELFF	TGCGCCAGCAGCCAAGATGCCGATATTATCTACACCGGGGAGCTGTTTTTT
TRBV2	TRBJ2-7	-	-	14	CASTTRGISYEQYF	TGTGCCAGCACCACGAGGGGGATCTCCTACGAGCAGTACTTC
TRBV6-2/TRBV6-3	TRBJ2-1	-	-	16	CASSPLGDSSYNEQFF	TGTGCCAGCAGTCCGCTAGGGGATAGCTCCTACAATGAGCAGTTCTTC
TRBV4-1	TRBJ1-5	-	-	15	CASSQNGASNQPQHF	TGCGCCAGCAGCCAAAACGGGGCAAGCAATCAGCCCCAGCATTTT